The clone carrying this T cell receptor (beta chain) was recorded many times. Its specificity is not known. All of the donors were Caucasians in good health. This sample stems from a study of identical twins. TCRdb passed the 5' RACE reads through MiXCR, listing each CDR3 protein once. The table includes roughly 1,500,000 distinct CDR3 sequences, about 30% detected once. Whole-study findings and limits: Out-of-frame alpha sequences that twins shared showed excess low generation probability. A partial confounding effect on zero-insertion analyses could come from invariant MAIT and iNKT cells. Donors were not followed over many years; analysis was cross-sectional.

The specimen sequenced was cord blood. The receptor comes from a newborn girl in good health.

CDR3 in amino acids: CASSQGSFTRFTSYNEQFF. DNA for the CDR3: TGTGCCAGCAGCCAAGGGTCATTCACGCGCTTTACCTCCTACAATGAGCAGTTCTTC. The chain has TRBV4-2 and TRBJ2-1; D is uncertain. The CDR3 extends over 19 amino acids. With 1 base removed from V and 0 bases from J, the gap between germline ends came to 19 bases. Germline-derived CDR1 and CDR2 are LGHNA and YNFKEQ.